The T cell receptor (beta chain) under discussion was sequenced for a study of T cell changes during pregnancy in multiple sclerosis (dated by TCRdb to between 2018 and 2020). Some background on the complete study: The study examined how the T cell repertoire changed over the course of pregnancy in women with multiple sclerosis.

The library was produced with the immunoSEQ multiplex PCR assay. Held by TCRdb, this immuneACCESS table contains in-frame sequences only and omits some clones. Under half of the omission traces to an unresolved V gene where checked; the cause of the rest is unknown. The sample has tens of thousands of clones on record, 85% to 90% of them singletons. In total, the top ten clones hold around 0.57% of the sample. From cysteine to phenylalanine, the CDR3 is 15 amino acids long. CDR3 DNA is the only sequence kept; it has 45 bases, read in frame from the first base. The germline V gene provides CDR1 SNHLY and CDR2 FYNNEI. Germline trimming amounts to 1 base on V and 5 bases on J, with 5 as the count of junction bases outside the gene matches. Remarks on this clone: This clone's antigen is unknown. No base qualities exist here, and no much larger clone lies one base off it.

The specimen comprised CD4+ T cells from peripheral blood mononuclear cells, sampled in the first trimester of pregnancy. The TCR was taken from a female donor with multiple sclerosis, enrolled in a pregnancy study. The chain is encoded by TRBV2 joined to TRBJ1-1, with 9 middle bases fitting TRBD1. The CDR3 amino acid sequence is: CASSEGRTGVTEAFF. The bases read TGTGCCAGCAGTGAAGGAAGGACAGGGGTTACTGAAGCTTTCTTT.